A single sample gave rise to the 20 T cell receptor beta chains below, sequenced in a study of neoadjuvant nivolumab and ipilimumab in lung cancer. TCRdb's copy holds only in-frame clones and misses some; the assay was immunoSEQ multiplex PCR. The table records approximately 5,000 clones, around 80% of them present only once. The sequencing used normal lung tissue adjacent to the tumor, collected after neoadjuvant nivolumab, alone or with ipilimumab, at or shortly before surgery. These receptors were collected from an adult with non-small cell lung cancer. Some clones in this sample may be carry-over from other donors' samples.

The V and J genes are TRBV7-9 and TRBJ2-5, with D tentatively TRBD1 (5 bases). Per germline, CDR1 SEHNR and CDR2 FQNEAQ (reference sequence). The CDR3 length is 19 residues. V gave up 0 bases and J gave up 4 bases, with 24 bases separating them. Here the CDR3 reads CASSLATLSGVKRGETQYF. The CDR3 nucleotides read TGTGCCAGCAGCTTAGCTACTCTTTCAGGAGTTAAAAGGGGAGAGACCCAGTACTTC.

The chain uses TRBV6-5 and TRBJ2-3; TRBD2 agrees at 9 bases. V gave up 6 bases and J gave up 7 bases; unmatched junction bases: 11. This CDR3 comprises 15 residues. Germline lookup yields CDR1 MNHEY and CDR2 SVGAGI. The CDR3 sequence: CASSGPAGGSNTQYF. For the CDR3, the DNA is TGTGCCAGCAGCGGACCAGCGGGAGGCTCTAATACGCAGTATTTT.

V is TRBV10-2 and J is TRBJ1-2, with a tentative D call TRBD1 (5 bases). This CDR3 region has 16 residues. Germline lookup yields CDR1 WSHSY and CDR2 SAAADI. V was pared by 3 bases and J by 8 bases, with 22 bases between. The CDR3 coding sequence is TGCGCCAGCAGTGAAGGTTTTCGGGGGATTGCAGACGGCTACACCTTC. This gives the protein CASSEGFRGIADGYTF.

The V call is TRBV5-1, the J call TRBJ2-7; 8 nucleotides align to TRBD1. J lost 2 bases, V lost 1 base, and 2 bases had no gene match. This CDR3 is 14 amino acids long. Germline values: CDR1 SGHRS, CDR2 YFSETQ. The chain's CDR3 is CASSLSGGAYEQYF. The CDR3 DNA follows: TGCGCCAGCAGCTTGTCAGGGGGCGCCTACGAGCAGTACTTC.

Notes on this clone: One end of the junction is discordant with germline, which a read error may explain. This chain connects TRBV7-7 to TRBJ2-5; 8 bases agree with TRBD1. The germline CDR1 and CDR2 sequences are SSHAT and FNYEAQ (reference sequence). CDR3 size: 15 residues. The CDR3 here is CASSFQTGVGETQYF. The CDR3 coding sequence is TGTGCTAGCAGCTTCCAGACAGGGGTTGGAGAGACCCAGTACTTC.

This chain links TRBV18 with TRBJ1-3, with D possibly being TRBD1 (5 bases). CDR1 is KGHSH, CDR2 LQKENI, per germline. Trimming took 3 bases from V and 4 from J, leaving 13 bases between them. The CDR3 contains 15 residues. The CDR3 DNA is TGTGCCAGCTCACCTGGGACCGATAAGGGAAACACCATATATTTT. Translation: CASSPGTDKGNTIYF.

The sample holds a few counts of this clone. The chain employs TRBV6-5 and TRBJ2-1; D is ambiguous. From germline, CDR1 is MNHEY and CDR2 SVGAGI. V gave up 6 bases and J gave up 7 bases, with 7 bases separating them. The CDR3 length is 11 residues. CDR3 region: CASRDLNEQFF. CDR3 nucleotides: TGTGCCAGCAGGGATCTTAATGAGCAGTTCTTC.

The rearrangement joins TRBV10-1 to TRBJ1-4; D gene unclear. Per the germline V gene, CDR1 is WNHNN and CDR2 is SYGVQD (reference sequence). V gave up 7 bases and J gave up 0 bases, with 12 bases separating them. This CDR3 spans 15 amino acids. This CDR3 reads CASKIDWATNEKLFF. CDR3 nucleotides: TGCGCCAGCAAGATTGACTGGGCAACTAATGAAAAACTGTTTTTT.

The chain uses TRBV5-1 and TRBJ1-2; 9 nucleotides align to TRBD1. Unmatched junction bases numbered 6, after V lost 4 bases and J lost 8 bases. The CDR3 contains 13 residues. The V gene's germline CDR1 is SGHRS and CDR2 YFSETQ. This chain's CDR3 is CASSPGQGGGYTF. The DNA of the CDR3 is TGCGCCAGCAGCCCGGGACAGGGAGGCGGCTACACCTTC.

The rearrangement links TRBV4-1 to TRBJ2-1, with 7 bases lining up with TRBD2. With V trimmed by 4 bases and J by 0 bases, 6 bases remained unmatched. Looked up from germline, CDR1 is MGHRA and CDR2 is YSYEKL. The CDR3 is 16 residues long. CDR3 sequence (DNA): TGCGCCAGCAGCCTTAGGGGAGGGAGCTCCTACAATGAGCAGTTCTTC. Amino acids: CASSLRGGSSYNEQFF.

V is TRBV19 and J is TRBJ1-2; D remains ambiguous. CDR3 size: 12 residues. Trimming took 8 bases from V and 7 from J, leaving 14 bases between them. Looked up from germline, CDR1 is LNHDA and CDR2 is SQIVND (reference sequence). In DNA, the CDR3 is TGTGCCAGTTCTTCTGGCTTAGGTGGCTACACCTTC. Protein: CASSSGLGGYTF.

V and J are TRBV18 and TRBJ1-2; 7 bases are a match to TRBD1. Losses at the gene ends were 5 bases for V and 5 bases for J; bases not matched to a gene: 11. The CDR3 has 15 residues. The germline gives CDR1 KGHSH, CDR2 LQKENI. The CDR3 is CASSLRGTERYGYTF. CDR3 DNA: TGTGCCAGCTCATTGCGGGGGACAGAAAGGTATGGCTACACCTTC.

This sequence joins TRBV5-1 and TRBJ2-7; TRBD2 matches 9 bases. The ends lost 3 bases at V and 2 bases at J; junction bases unmatched: 12. CDR1 and CDR2 from the germline V gene are SGHRS and YFSETQ. CDR3 length: 17 residues. The CDR3 loop is CASSSVVAGVGPYEQYF. As DNA, the CDR3 is TGCGCCAGCAGCTCCGTGGTAGCGGGAGTAGGGCCCTACGAGCAGTACTTC. The complete variable domain, with remaining parts taken from reference TRBV5-1 and TRBJ2-7, reads KAGVTQTPRYLIKTRGQQVTLSCSPISGHRSVSWYQQTPGQGLQFLFEYFSETQRNKGNFPGRFSGRQFSNSRSEMNVSTLELGDSALYLCASSSVVAGVGPYEQYFGPGTRLTVT.

The chain employs TRBV10-1 and TRBJ2-7, with a weak D call TRBD1 (6 bases). V lost 6 bases and J lost 0, with 6 bases in between. This CDR3 region has 12 residues. CDR1 WNHNN and CDR2 SYGVQD come from the germline V gene (reference sequence). This CDR3 is CASRDSSYEQYF. The CDR3 nucleotides read TGCGCCAGCAGGGACAGCTCCTACGAGCAGTACTTC.

The V and J genes are TRBV30 and TRBJ1-3; tentative D call: TRBD1 (5 bases). Germline CDR1 is GTSNPN and CDR2 is SVGIG (reference sequence). This CDR3 is 16 amino acids long. V lost 2 bases and J 0 bases, leaving 14 bases between the germline ends. CDR3 nucleotides: TGTGCCTGGAGTTACCACTGGGGACTCTCTGGAAACACCATATATTTT. Translating it yields CAWSYHWGLSGNTIYF.

J is TRBJ2-7 and V is TRBV18; the D gene is possibly TRBD2 (6 bases). Germline CDR1 is KGHSH and CDR2 is LQKENI. The germline V and J ends were trimmed by 3 bases and 2 bases, with 17 bases remaining between them. CDR3 size: 16 residues. The chain's CDR3 is CASSPRGTNPPYEQYF. The CDR3 DNA is TGTGCCAGCTCACCCCGCGGGACCAACCCCCCCTACGAGCAGTACTTC.

The CDR3 loop reads CASTPGWRETQYF. CDR3 coding DNA: TGTGCCAGCACCCCCGGGTGGAGAGAGACCCAGTACTTC. The V call is TRBV11-2, the J call TRBJ2-5; D remains unclear. From germline, CDR1 is SGHAT and CDR2 FQNNGV. Trimming took off 7 bases at V and 4 bases at J, with 13 bases between the two ends. CDR3 size: 13 residues.

This chain joins TRBV29-1 and TRBJ2-7; a possible D gene is TRBD1 (6 bases). The length of the CDR3 is 14 residues. The V end lost 6 bases, the J end lost 0 bases, and 15 bases lay between the germline ends. Germline CDR1 is SQVTM and CDR2 is ANQGSEA. The CDR3 here is CSVAGTRGSYEQYF. The CDR3 DNA follows: TGCAGCGTAGCCGGGACAAGGGGCTCCTACGAGCAGTACTTC.

Only a few counts were recorded for this clone. The V and J genes are TRBV6-5 and TRBJ1-1, with TRBD1 matching over 9 bases. The J segment lost 0 bases and the V segment lost 2 bases, leaving 4 bases of the junction unmatched. The CDR3 has 16 amino acids. CDR1 and CDR2 (germline): MNHEY, SVGAGI. CDR3 DNA sequence: TGTGCCAGCAGTTACGGCGGGACAGGGATGAACACTGAAGCTTTCTTT. Translating gives CASSYGGTGMNTEAFF.

The gene calls are TRBV5-6 and TRBJ1-2; D remains unclear. Trimming left V 0 bases short and J 0 bases short, with 6 bases between. The CDR3 sequence is 14 residues long. From germline, CDR1 is SGHDT and CDR2 YYEEEE. The CDR3: CASSLVSANYGYTF. CDR3 DNA sequence: TGTGCCAGCAGCTTGGTGTCAGCTAACTATGGCTACACCTTC. The whole variable domain, remainder taken from reference TRBV5-6 and TRBJ1-2, is DAGVTQSPTHLIKTRGQQVTLRCSPKSGHDTVSWYQQALGQGPQFIFQYYEEEERQRGNFPDRFSGHQFPNYSSELNVNALLLGDSALYLCASSLVSANYGYTFGSGTRLTVV.